This record covers a single T cell receptor (beta chain). Germline V gene sequence: CDR1 PRHDT, CDR2 FYEKMQ (reference sequence). The trim removed 5 bases at V and 2 bases at J, leaving 4 bases unmatched. The CDR3 covers 15 residues. The record originates from a study of cytomegalovirus exposure and HLA in healthy donors. It was with 60 Vbeta and 13 Jbeta primers that the PCR ran. TCRdb's copy holds only in-frame clones and misses some; the assay was immunoSEQ multiplex PCR. This table holds some 75,000 clones. The sequence was obtained from a boy between 10 and 17 years old in good health and CMV-seronegative. The J gene is TRBJ2-7, the V gene TRBV13, with 12 bases fitting TRBD2. Sequencing used PBMCs. CDR3 sequence: CASSPASGRAYEQYF. The CDR3 DNA reads TGTGCCAGCAGCCCGGCTAGCGGGAGGGCCTACGAGCAGTACTTC.